The clone carrying this T cell receptor beta chain was seen repeatedly, ten times or more. The CDR3 is 13 amino acids. Unmatched junction bases numbered 4, after V lost 7 bases and J lost 4 bases. The TCR beta CDR3 regions underwent amplification using RNA transcripts as the source. Using the HTBI primer set, a first-round RT-PCR was run on the TCR CDR3. One entry per CDR3 protein, called by TCRdb with MiXCR from the multiplex PCR reads. Altogether 350,000 to 450,000 distinct CDR3 sequences are present, about 15% being singletons, with the ten largest covering approximately 33%. This entry comes from a study of T cells in Graves' hyperthyroidism and ophthalmopathy. Hyperthyroidism, newly diagnosed and lasting under 2 months, affected patients aged 18 to 65.

The receptor was isolated from a woman in her 30s with Graves' hyperthyroidism that later progressed to Graves' ophthalmopathy. The specimen sequenced was blood. The rearrangement links TRBV12-3 or TRBV12-4 to TRBJ1-2, with TRBD1 identical over 9 bases. CDR3 nucleotides: TGTGCCAGCAAGGACAGGGGAGGCTATGGCTACACCTTC. It is translated as CASKDRGGYGYTF.